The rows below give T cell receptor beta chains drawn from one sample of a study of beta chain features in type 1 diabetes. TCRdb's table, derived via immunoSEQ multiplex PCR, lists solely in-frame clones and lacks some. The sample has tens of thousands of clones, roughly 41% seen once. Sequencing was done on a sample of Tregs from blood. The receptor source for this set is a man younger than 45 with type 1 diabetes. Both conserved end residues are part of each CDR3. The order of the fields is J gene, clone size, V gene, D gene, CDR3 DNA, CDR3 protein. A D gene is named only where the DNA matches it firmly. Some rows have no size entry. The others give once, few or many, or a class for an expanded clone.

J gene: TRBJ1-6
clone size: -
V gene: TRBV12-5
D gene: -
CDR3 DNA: TGTGCTAGTGGTTTGGGACAGGCCGGTTCACCCCTCCACTTT
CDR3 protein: CASGLGQAGSPLHF

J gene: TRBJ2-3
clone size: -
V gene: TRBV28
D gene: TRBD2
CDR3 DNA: TGTGCCAGCAGTTTATACACTAGCGGGAGGGCCAGAGATACGCAGTATTTT
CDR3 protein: CASSLYTSGRARDTQYF

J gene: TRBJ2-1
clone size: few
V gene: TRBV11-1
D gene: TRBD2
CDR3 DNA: TGTGCCAGCAGCCCAGCTAGCGGCTCCTACAATGAGCAGTTCTTC
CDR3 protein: CASSPASGSYNEQFF

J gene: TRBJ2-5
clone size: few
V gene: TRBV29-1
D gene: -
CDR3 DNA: TGCAGCTACGACAGACAAGAGACCCAGTACTTC
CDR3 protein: CSYDRQETQYF

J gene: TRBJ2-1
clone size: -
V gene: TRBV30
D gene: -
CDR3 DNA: TGTGCCTGGAGTGTAGTCCCCCGTAGTGTTGAGCAGTTCTTC
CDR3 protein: CAWSVVPRSVEQFF

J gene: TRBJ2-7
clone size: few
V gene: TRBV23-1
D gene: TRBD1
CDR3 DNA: TGCGCCAGCAGCCCACCGGACAGGGTTTACTTC
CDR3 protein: CASSPPDRVYF

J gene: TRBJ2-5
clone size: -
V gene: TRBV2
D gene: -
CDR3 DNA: TGTGCCAGCAGCCTTTATGGGGCGAAGGAGACCCAGTACTTC
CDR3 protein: CASSLYGAKETQYF

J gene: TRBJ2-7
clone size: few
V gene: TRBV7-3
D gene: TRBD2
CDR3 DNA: TGTGCCAGCAGCAAGGGGACTAACTACGAGCAGTACTTC
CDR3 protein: CASSKGTNYEQYF

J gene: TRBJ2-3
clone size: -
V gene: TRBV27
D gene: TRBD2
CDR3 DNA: TGTGCCAGCAGCCAGAACCTACTAGCGCGCGATACGCAGTATTTT
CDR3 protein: CASSQNLLARDTQYF

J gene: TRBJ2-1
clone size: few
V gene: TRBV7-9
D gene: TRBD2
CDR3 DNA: TGTGCCAGCTTGGGACTAGCGGGAGTAGTTGAGCAGTTCTTC
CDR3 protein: CASLGLAGVVEQFF

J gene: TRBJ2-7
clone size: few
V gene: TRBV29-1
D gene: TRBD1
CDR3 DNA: TGCAGCGTTGCCAACAGGGGTCCCTACGAGCAGTACTTC
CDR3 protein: CSVANRGPYEQYF

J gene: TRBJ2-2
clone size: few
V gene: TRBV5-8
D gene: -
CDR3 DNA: TGTGCCAGCAGCCTTGGACAGAGCACCGGGGAGCTGTTTTTT
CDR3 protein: CASSLGQSTGELFF

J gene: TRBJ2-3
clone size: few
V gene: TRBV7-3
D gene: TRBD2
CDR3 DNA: TGTGCCAGCAGCCCCTGGGGGGGAAGTGCAGATACGCAGTATTTT
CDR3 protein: CASSPWGGSADTQYF

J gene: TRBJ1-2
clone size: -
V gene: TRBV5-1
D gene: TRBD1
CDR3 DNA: TGCGCCAGCAGCAGGACAGGGGGCCATGGCTACACCTTC
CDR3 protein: CASSRTGGHGYTF

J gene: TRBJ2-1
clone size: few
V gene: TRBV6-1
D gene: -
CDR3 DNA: TGTGCCAGCAGCCCACTATCGGGAGATGGCAATGAGCAGTTCTTC
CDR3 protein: CASSPLSGDGNEQFF

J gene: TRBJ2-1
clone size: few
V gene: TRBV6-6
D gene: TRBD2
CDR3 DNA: TGTGCCAGTAGACTAGCGGGAGACAATGAGCAGTTCTTC
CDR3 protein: CASRLAGDNEQFF

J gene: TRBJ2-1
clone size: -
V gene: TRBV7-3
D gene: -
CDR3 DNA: TGTGCCAGCAGCTTAATCCCTAGCGCCTCCTACAATGAGCAGTTCTTC
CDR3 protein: CASSLIPSASYNEQFF

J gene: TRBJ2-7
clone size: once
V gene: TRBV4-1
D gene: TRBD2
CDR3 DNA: TGCGCCAGCAGCCAAGATTCGACTAGCGGAGGATTCTACGAGCAGTACTTC
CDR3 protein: CASSQDSTSGGFYEQYF